The following is a T cell receptor beta chain sequence with its context. Its matching antigen is unknown. The germline V gene has CDR1 SGHTA and CDR2 FQGNSA. The CDR3 is made up of 15 amino acids. V was clipped by 5 bases and J by 12 bases; unmatched bases: 11. The data stem from a study of cytomegalovirus exposure and HLA in healthy donors. Looking at the study overall: Early released data comprised tens of millions of unique TCRs from HLA-typed donors.

Use of 60 Vbeta and 13 Jbeta primers characterized the PCR. Here immunoSEQ multiplex PCR was the method, and the copy in TCRdb shows in-frame clones only, minus some. The sample holds approximately 150,000 clones; around 79% are singletons and the top ten take less than 9%. Study-level results: The study designated some 180 TCR beta chains cytomegalovirus-associated. The likely origin of a cluster of highly shared sequence variants was a sequencing artifact.

The clonotype originates from a male donor in good health and CMV-seropositive. The chain couples TRBV7-2 to TRBJ1-6; 9 nucleotides line up with TRBD1. Input material: PBMCs. The CDR3 region has the DNA TGTGCCAGCAGCCCGTCCGGGACAGGGTTTTTACCCCTCCACTTT. Amino acid sequence: CASSPSGTGFLPLHF.